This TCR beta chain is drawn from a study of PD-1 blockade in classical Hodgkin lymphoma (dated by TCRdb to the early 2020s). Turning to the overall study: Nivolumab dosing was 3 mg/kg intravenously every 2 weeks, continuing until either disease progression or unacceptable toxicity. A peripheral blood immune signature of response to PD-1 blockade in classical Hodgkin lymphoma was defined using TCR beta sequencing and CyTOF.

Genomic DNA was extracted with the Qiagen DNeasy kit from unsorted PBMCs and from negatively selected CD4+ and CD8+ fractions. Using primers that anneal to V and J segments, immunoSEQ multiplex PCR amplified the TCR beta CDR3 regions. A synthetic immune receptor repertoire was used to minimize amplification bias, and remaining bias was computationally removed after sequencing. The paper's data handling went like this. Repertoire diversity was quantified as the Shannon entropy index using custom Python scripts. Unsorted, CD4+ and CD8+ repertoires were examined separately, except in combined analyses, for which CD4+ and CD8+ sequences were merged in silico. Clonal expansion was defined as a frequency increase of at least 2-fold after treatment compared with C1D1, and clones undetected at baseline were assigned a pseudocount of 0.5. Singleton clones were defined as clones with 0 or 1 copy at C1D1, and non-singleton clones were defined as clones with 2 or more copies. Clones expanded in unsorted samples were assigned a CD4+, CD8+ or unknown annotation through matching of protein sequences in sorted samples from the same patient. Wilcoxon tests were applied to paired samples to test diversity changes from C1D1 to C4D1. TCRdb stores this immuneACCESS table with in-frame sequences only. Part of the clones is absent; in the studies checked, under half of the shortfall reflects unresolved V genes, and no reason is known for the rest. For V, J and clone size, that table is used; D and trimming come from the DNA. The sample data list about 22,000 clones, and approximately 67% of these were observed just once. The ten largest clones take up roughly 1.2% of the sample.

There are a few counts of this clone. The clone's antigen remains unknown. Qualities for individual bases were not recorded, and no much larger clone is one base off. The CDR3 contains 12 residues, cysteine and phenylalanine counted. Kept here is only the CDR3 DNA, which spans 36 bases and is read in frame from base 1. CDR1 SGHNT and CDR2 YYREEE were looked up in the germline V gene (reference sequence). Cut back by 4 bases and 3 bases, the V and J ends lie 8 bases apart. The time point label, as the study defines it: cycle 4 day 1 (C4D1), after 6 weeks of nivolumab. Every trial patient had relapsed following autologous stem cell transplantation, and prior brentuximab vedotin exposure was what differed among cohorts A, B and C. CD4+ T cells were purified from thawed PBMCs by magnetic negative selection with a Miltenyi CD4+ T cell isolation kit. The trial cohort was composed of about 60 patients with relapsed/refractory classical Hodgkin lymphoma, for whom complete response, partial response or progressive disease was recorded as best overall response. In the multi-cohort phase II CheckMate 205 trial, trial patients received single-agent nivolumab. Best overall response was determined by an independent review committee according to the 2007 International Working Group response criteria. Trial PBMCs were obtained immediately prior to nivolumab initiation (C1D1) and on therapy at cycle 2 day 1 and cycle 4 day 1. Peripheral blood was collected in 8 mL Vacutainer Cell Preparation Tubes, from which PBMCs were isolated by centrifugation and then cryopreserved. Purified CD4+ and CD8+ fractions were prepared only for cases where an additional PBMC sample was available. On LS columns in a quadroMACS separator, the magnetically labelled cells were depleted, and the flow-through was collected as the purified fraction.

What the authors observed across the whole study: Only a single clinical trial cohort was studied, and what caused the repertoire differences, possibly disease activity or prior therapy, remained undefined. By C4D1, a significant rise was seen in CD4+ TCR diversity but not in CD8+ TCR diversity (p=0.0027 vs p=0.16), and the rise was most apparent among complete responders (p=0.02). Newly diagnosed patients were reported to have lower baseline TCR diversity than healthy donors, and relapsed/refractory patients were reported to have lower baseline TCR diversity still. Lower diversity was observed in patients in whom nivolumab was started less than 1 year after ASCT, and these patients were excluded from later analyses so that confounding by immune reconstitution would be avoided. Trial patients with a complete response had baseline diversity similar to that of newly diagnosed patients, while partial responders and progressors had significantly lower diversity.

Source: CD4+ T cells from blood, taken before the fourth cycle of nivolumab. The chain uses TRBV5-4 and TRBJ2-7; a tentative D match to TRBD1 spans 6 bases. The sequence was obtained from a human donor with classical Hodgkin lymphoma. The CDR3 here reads CASSRDNYEQYF. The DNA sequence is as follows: TGTGCCAGCAGCCGGGACAACTACGAGCAGTACTTC.